The 24 T cell receptor beta chains in this list originate from one sample, sequenced in a study of T cell responses to AZD1222 COVID-19 vaccine. Data came from immunoSEQ multiplex PCR; TCRdb stores just in-frame clones and leaves some out. The sample carries approximately 130,000 clones, 70% to 90% recorded once. The sequences come from peripheral blood, collected on day 0 of AZD1222 vaccination. Source of these receptors: an adult in good health.

The rearrangement joins TRBV28 to TRBJ2-1; D may be TRBD1 (5 bases). Trimming removed 5 bases at V and 7 bases at J, with 12 bases between. The CDR3 consists of 13 residues. Germline V lookup: CDR1 MDHEN, CDR2 SYDVKM. The CDR3: CASSPAQGNEQFF. The CDR3 DNA reads TGTGCCAGCAGTCCAGCCCAGGGAAATGAGCAGTTCTTC.

This chain connects TRBV7-3 to TRBJ1-1; no clear D. This CDR3 contains 14 residues. Germline loops: CDR1 SGHTA, CDR2 FQGTGA. Trimming removed 2 bases from V and 1 base from J, with 8 bases in between. CDR3 sequence reads: CASSLVPGNTEAFF. The CDR3 nucleotides are TGTGCCAGCAGCTTAGTCCCAGGGAACACTGAAGCTTTCTTT.

This sequence joins TRBV6-5 and TRBJ2-7; TRBD1 matches at 7 bases. CDR3 size: 13 residues. Germline CDR1 MNHEY, CDR2 SVGAGI. V lost 4 bases to trimming and J lost 3 bases; unmatched junction nucleotides: 3. Written as DNA, the CDR3 is TGTGCCAGCAGTTCCGGGACAGACTACGAGCAGTACTTC. Amino acids: CASSSGTDYEQYF.

The chain uses TRBV12-3 or TRBV12-4 and TRBJ1-5; D might be TRBD1 (5 bases). This CDR3 contains 13 residues. Trimming removed 0 bases from V and 9 bases from J, with 9 bases in between. DNA of the CDR3: TGTGCCAGCAGTTTAGCGGGGCCGGGGCCCCAGCATTTT. Its protein product is CASSLAGPGPQHF.

The chain's CDR3 is CASRPGNAGANVLTF. DNA of the CDR3: TGTGCCAGCAGACCAGGGAATGCTGGGGCCAACGTCCTGACTTTC. The chain couples TRBV7-2 to TRBJ2-6, with TRBD1 as a possible D gene (5 bases). The CDR3 spans 15 residues. Deletions cut 6 bases from V and 2 bases from J, with 11 bases between. Germline CDR1 reads SGHTA; CDR2 reads FQGNSA.

The chain recombines TRBV5-1 with TRBJ2-2; D perhaps matches TRBD1 (6 bases). The CDR3 sequence is 16 residues long. Germline CDR1 SGHRS, CDR2 YFSETQ. Trimming removed 7 bases from V and 7 bases from J, with 23 bases in between. In nucleotides, the CDR3 is TGCGCCAGCCGGTGGGTGAACAGGGAAGGAATCGGGGAGCTGTTTTTT. As protein: CASRWVNREGIGELFF.

This chain connects TRBV28 to TRBJ2-3, with D perhaps matching TRBD1 (5 bases). Trimming took 7 bases from V and 5 from J, leaving 34 bases between them. The CDR3 consists of 20 residues. Per germline, CDR1 MDHEN and CDR2 SYDVKM. The CDR3 here is CASIPILRPQLAGNRDTQYF. The CDR3 DNA reads TGTGCCAGCATCCCCATTTTGAGGCCCCAATTGGCAGGGAACAGAGATACGCAGTATTTT. The full variable domain, its missing parts supplied by reference TRBV28 and TRBJ2-3, is DVKVTQSSRYLVKRTGEKVFLECVQDMDHENMFWYRQDPGLGLRLIYFSYDVKMKEKGDIPEGYSVSREKKERFSLILESASTNQTSMYLCASIPILRPQLAGNRDTQYFGPGTRLTVL.

V and J are TRBV2 and TRBJ1-5, with TRBD1 as a possible D gene (5 bases). The CDR3 length is 15 residues. The ends were cut back, 0 bases at V and 2 bases at J, with 8 bases in the middle. Germline V gives CDR1 SNHLY, CDR2 FYNNEI. CDR3 residues: CASSEATAGNQPQHF. The CDR3 DNA is TGTGCCAGCAGTGAAGCGACAGCTGGCAATCAGCCCCAGCATTTT. The full variable domain, completed using reference TRBV2 and TRBJ1-5, is EPEVTQTPSHQVTQMGQEVILRCVPISNHLYFYWYRQILGQKVEFLVSFYNNEISEKSEIFDDQFSVERPDGSNFTLKIRSTKLEDSAMYFCASSEATAGNQPQHFGDGTRLSIL.

The chain links TRBV4-3 to TRBJ1-2; TRBD1 matches at 7 bases. Trimming removed 4 bases from V and 8 bases from J; junction bases left unmatched: 10. The CDR3 extends over 14 amino acids. In germline, CDR1 is LGHNA, CDR2 YSLEER. The CDR3 nucleotides read TGCGCCAGCAGCCTAAGGAGGGGGCGCGGAGGCTACACCTTC. Translated, it gives CASSLRRGRGGYTF.

The rearrangement joins TRBV5-8 to TRBJ1-5; TRBD1 matches 8 bases. The CDR3 runs 13 residues. In germline, CDR1 is SGHTS, CDR2 YDEGEE. V dropped 5 bases and J dropped 15; count of bases not matched to a gene: 13. CDR3 nucleotide sequence: TGTGCCAGCAGTCGCGGACAGGGCGGGTCGTGGCATTTT. Encoded protein: CASSRGQGGSWHF.

The V and J genes are TRBV6-4 and TRBJ2-2; perhaps TRBD2 as D (6 bases). CDR1 MRHNA and CDR2 SNTAGT come from the germline V gene. This CDR3 spans 16 amino acids. V lost 8 bases and J lost 4, with 20 bases in between. CDR3 in DNA: TGTGCCAGCCCTTCCCCTGGCGGGAAAAGCACCGGGGAGCTGTTTTTT. Its translation: CASPSPGGKSTGELFF.

The V gene is TRBV5-4, the J gene TRBJ2-2; TRBD2 matches 7 bases. The germline V gene has CDR1 SGHNT and CDR2 YYREEE (reference sequence). The V segment lost 5 bases and the J segment 4 bases; nucleotides outside the gene matches: 14. The CDR3 extends over 17 amino acids. CDR3 DNA sequence: TGTGCCAGCAGACAGTACGGCGGGAGTTTTACCACCGGGGAGCTGTTTTTT. Translating it yields CASRQYGGSFTTGELFF.

The rearrangement links TRBV4-2 to TRBJ1-6; no firm D call. The CDR3 is 16 residues long. Per the germline V gene, CDR1 is LGHNA and CDR2 is YNFKEQ. V was pared by 1 base and J by 10 bases, with 17 bases between. This CDR3 reads CASSQAVGRVGSPLHF. CDR3 bases: TGTGCCAGCAGCCAAGCGGTTGGCCGGGTTGGGTCACCCCTCCACTTT.

The rearrangement links TRBV6-5 to TRBJ2-7; the D gene is possibly TRBD2 (6 bases). With 2 bases removed from V and 1 base from J, the gap between germline ends came to 15 bases. The germline gives CDR1 MNHEY, CDR2 SVGAGI. The CDR3 has 16 amino acids. Here the CDR3 reads CASSYRPGTPSYEQYF. CDR3 nucleotides: TGTGCCAGCAGTTACCGCCCAGGGACTCCTTCCTACGAGCAGTACTTC.

This clone was found once. The V and J genes are TRBV19 and TRBJ1-6; weak D call: TRBD1 (6 bases). The CDR3 spans 14 residues. Germline V gene data show CDR1 as LNHDA and CDR2 as SQIVND (reference sequence). The V gene lost 6 bases and the J gene lost 5 bases, with 11 bases spanning the gap. The CDR3 sequence: CASSNREDNSPLHF. DNA for the CDR3: TGTGCCAGTAGCAACAGGGAGGATAATTCACCCCTCCACTTT.

CDR3 DNA sequence: TGTGCCATCAAACCCCTAGCGGGGGGCCGCACAGATACGCAGTATTTT. Amino acids: CAIKPLAGGRTDTQYF. The V and J genes are TRBV10-3 and TRBJ2-3; 11 bases are a match to TRBD2. V lost 7 bases to trimming and J lost 1 base; unmatched junction nucleotides: 7. CDR3 size: 16 residues. Germline lookup yields CDR1 ENHRY and CDR2 SYGVKD.

The chain is built from TRBV19 and TRBJ1-5, with D uncertain. The CDR3 is made up of 17 amino acids. Germline CDR1 LNHDA, CDR2 SQIVND (reference sequence). Deletions cut 3 bases from V and 3 bases from J, with 18 bases between. The CDR3 DNA follows: TGTGCCAGTAGTATTAATGTGGGCCAGAGGTCCAATCAGCCCCAGCATTTT. Translation: CASSINVGQRSNQPQHF.

This clone was recorded a few times. The J gene is TRBJ2-7, the V gene TRBV10-3; TRBD2 aligns across 8 bases. V lost 4 bases, J lost 3 bases, and 2 bases stayed unmatched. In germline, CDR1 is ENHRY, CDR2 SYGVKD. This CDR3 is 13 amino acids long. The CDR3: CAISGLAGYEQYF. CDR3 in DNA: TGTGCCATCAGTGGGCTAGCGGGCTACGAGCAGTACTTC.

The chain uses TRBV10-3 and TRBJ1-4; D is undetermined. The germline V and J ends were trimmed by 10 bases and 3 bases, with 18 bases remaining between them. The CDR3 is 15 residues long. In germline, CDR1 is ENHRY, CDR2 SYGVKD. CDR3 bases: TGTGCCACACATAAAGAAGGCCTCTCTAATGAAAAACTGTTTTTT. Translation gives CATHKEGLSNEKLFF.

The chain employs TRBV15 and TRBJ1-2; maybe TRBD1 (6 bases). The V end lost 1 base, the J end lost 6 bases, and 12 bases lay between the germline ends. The CDR3 is 14 residues long. Germline-derived CDR1 and CDR2 are LNHNV and YYDKDF (reference sequence). CDR3 protein: CATSRGRGEDGYTF. Here the CDR3 DNA reads TGTGCCACCAGCAGAGGCAGGGGCGAGGATGGCTACACCTTC. The full variable domain, with the rest looked up from reference TRBV15 and TRBJ1-2, is DAMVIQNPRYQVTQFGKPVTLSCSQTLNHNVMYWYQQKSSQAPKLLFHYYDKDFNNEADTPDNFQSRRPNTSFCFLDIRSPGLGDTAMYLCATSRGRGEDGYTFGSGTRLTVV.

V is TRBV6-4 and J is TRBJ1-2; D is uncertain. V lost 4 bases, J lost 13 bases, and 10 bases lay in between. In germline, CDR1 is MRHNA, CDR2 SNTAGT. The CDR3 sequence is 10 residues long. Here the CDR3 reads CASSGHLGTF. CDR3 DNA: TGTGCCAGCAGTGGACACCTAGGCACCTTC.

The chain joins TRBV27 to TRBJ1-5, with a weak D call TRBD1 (6 bases). The length of the CDR3 is 19 residues. The V end lost 5 bases, the J end lost 3 bases, and 26 bases lay between the germline ends. In germline, CDR1 is MNHEY, CDR2 SMNVEV (reference sequence). CDR3 bases: TGTGCCAGCAGTCCCTCCACAGGGCCTACGGGATCACACAATCAGCCCCAGCATTTT. It translates to CASSPSTGPTGSHNQPQHF.

The V and J genes are TRBV3-1 (or the pseudogene TRBV3-2) and TRBJ1-1; D remains unclear. Trimming took 2 bases from V and 6 from J, leaving 16 bases between them. CDR3 length: 15 residues. Per the germline V gene, CDR1 is LGHDT and CDR2 is YNNKEL (reference sequence). CDR3 sequence: CASSQWNMEFSEAFF. The CDR3 region has the DNA TGTGCCAGCAGCCAATGGAACATGGAATTTTCTGAAGCTTTCTTT.

In DNA form, the CDR3 reads TGCGCCAGCAGCCAAGAGGTGTCCTATAATTCACCCCTCCACTTT. Its translation is CASSQEVSYNSPLHF. The rearrangement uses TRBV4-3 and TRBJ1-6, with no clear D. The germline CDR1 and CDR2 sequences are LGHNA and YSLEER. CDR3 length: 15 amino acids. V shed 0 bases and J shed 1 base, with 4 bases lying between them.